This T cell receptor (beta chain) was recorded in a study of graft-versus-host responses after intestinal transplantation. Study in general: Recipients had transplants, and these were multivisceral, liver-intestinal, or isolated intestinal. The study, taken as a whole, reports: Within allografts, high graft-versus-host to host-versus-graft clonal ratios were seen among patients with graft-donor T cell macrochimerism. Among circulating GvH clones, peak levels were associated with early post-transplant declines in HvG clones.

Germline V gene sequence: CDR1 SGHRS, CDR2 YFSETQ. The J segment lost 7 bases and the V segment lost 3 bases, leaving 3 bases of the junction unmatched. This CDR3 region has 15 residues. Assay used: immunoSEQ multiplex PCR; TCRdb lists only in-frame clones, some missing. The sample shows approximately 10,000 clones, 90% to 95% of them seen only once. Remarks on this clone: Its specificity is not known.

The V call is TRBV5-1, the J call TRBJ2-1; 14 nucleotides match TRBD2. This sample comprised PBMCs, obtained 8 days after intestinal transplant. The receptor comes from a human patient who received an intestinal transplant, so some T cells may come from the graft donor. The CDR3, as DNA: TGCGCCAGCAGCTGGGGACTAGCGGGAGCAAATGAGCAGTTCTTC. Encoded protein: CASSWGLAGANEQFF.